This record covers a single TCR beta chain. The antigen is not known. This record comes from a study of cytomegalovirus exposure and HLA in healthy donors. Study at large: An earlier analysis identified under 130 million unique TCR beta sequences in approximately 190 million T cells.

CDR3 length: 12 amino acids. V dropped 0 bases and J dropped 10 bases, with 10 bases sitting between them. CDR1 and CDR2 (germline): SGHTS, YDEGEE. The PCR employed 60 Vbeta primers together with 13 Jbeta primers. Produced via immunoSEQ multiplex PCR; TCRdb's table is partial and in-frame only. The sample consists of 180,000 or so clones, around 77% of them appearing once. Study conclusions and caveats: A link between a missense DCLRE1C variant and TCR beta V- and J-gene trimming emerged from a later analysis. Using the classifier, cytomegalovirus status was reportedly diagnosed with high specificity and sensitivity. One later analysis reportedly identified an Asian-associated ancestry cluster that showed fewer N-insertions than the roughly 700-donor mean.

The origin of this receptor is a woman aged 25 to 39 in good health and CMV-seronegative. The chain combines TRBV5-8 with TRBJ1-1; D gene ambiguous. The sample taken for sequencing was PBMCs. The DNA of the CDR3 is TGTGCCAGCAGCTTGGTTGGCCGGGGAGCTTTCTTT. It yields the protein CASSLVGRGAFF.